The entry below gives a single TCR beta chain sequence along with its context. Its cognate antigen has yet to be identified. No quality values exist for individual bases; no much larger clone is one base distant. Trimming at the junction amounts to 7 bases on V and 2 bases on J, and the germline ends lie 20 bases apart. CDR1 LGHNT and CDR2 FRNRAP were looked up in the germline V gene. The CDR3 runs 16 residues from the cysteine to the phenylalanine. Left in the record is the CDR3 DNA by itself, 48 bases read in frame from the first base. TCRbeta CDR3 regions were amplified from genomic DNA by means of the immunoSEQ Assay, a bias-controlled multiplex PCR. The paper's processing steps were these. Within the assay, amplification of reference gene primers was used to estimate how many nucleated cells each sample contained. Sequence reads were collapsed and filtered to measure the absolute abundance of every unique TCRbeta CDR3 rearrangement. For each sample, productive Simpson clonality was calculated as the square root of Simpson's diversity index over productive rearrangements. This immuneACCESS table, as held by TCRdb, lists in-frame sequences with V and J called but not all clones. Of the missing ones, under half trace to an unresolved V gene in checked studies; the others have no known cause. V and J calls and clone size are given by that table; D and trimming were obtained from the DNA. Recorded for this sample are approximately 350,000 clones; about 86% of them occurred a single time. In total, the top ten clones hold about 2.7% of the sample.

This entry belongs to a study of blood T cell repertoires in COVID-19 (dated by TCRdb to 2018 to 2021). With regard to the full study: The collaborator samples originated in the United States, Italy and Spain and spanned the acute and convalescent phases of COVID-19. A freely available public database, intended as a resource for researchers studying the immune response to SARS-CoV-2, is where the repertoires were released. Nearly every sample came with metadata listing a de-identified subject ID, COVID-19 status, age in years and sex. The samples were drawn from two sources: the first 160 participants of the ongoing ImmuneRACE study, and 1,000 to 1,500 subjects contributed by 6 global collaborators. Where available, HLA class I and class II types were obtained from metadata supplied by the sample provider rather than from assay-based typing. Subjects who had been exposed to COVID-19, were actively infected with it, or had recovered from it provided the deeply sampled blood TCRbeta repertoires that made up the dataset. The material from the prospective study consisted of cDNA or gDNA derived from T cells, B-cell-depleted T cells, or PBMCs.

Each collaborating institution followed its own protocols to collect whole blood in K2EDTA tubes. For TCRbeta analysis, collaborators shipped samples in one of three forms: frozen whole blood, isolated PBMCs, or DNA extracted from either of those sample types. General study outcomes and caveats: The amount of clinical and demographic metadata varied by source and participant and was provided uncurated.

The V gene is TRBV12-5 and the J gene is TRBJ2-5, and perhaps TRBD1 as D gene, on 6 matching bases. The specimen was peripheral blood. The receptor comes from a man aged 25-45 years with active or convalescent COVID-19. In nucleotide form, the sequence is TGTGCTAGTGCCCTGTGGGGACACCAACCTCAAGAGACCCAGTACTTC. This gives the protein CASALWGHQPQETQYF.